Here is one T cell receptor (beta chain) with its context. Its matching antigen is unknown. The sample originates from a study of lymphopenia after photon versus proton radiotherapy. Study-wide findings and caveats: In patients who died, overall survival fell as post-nadir TCR diversity dropped more. Under photons, naive T cells and diversity fell while effector/memory populations rose. After lymphocyte nadir, photon-treated repertoires showed oligoclonal expansion, especially CD8+ Temra.

Clones were read by immunoSEQ multiplex PCR, and TCRdb kept only the in-frame ones, dropping some. The sample yields about 12,000 clones, about 87% seen once. This sample comprised peripheral blood, obtained from a patient treated with photon-based radiotherapy. The receptor comes from a man in his 60s with pancreatic cancer.

The CDR3 bases are TGTGCCAGCAGCGCCTCTAGCGGGGGAGAATCCTACGAGCAGTACTTC. Its translation is CASSASSGGESYEQYF. This rearrangement joins TRBV9 to TRBJ2-7; TRBD2 matches 10 bases. This CDR3 contains 16 residues. V shed 3 bases and J 1 base; nucleotides not matched to a gene: 7. Per germline, CDR1 SGDLS and CDR2 YYNGEE. The full variable domain, in which reference TRBV9 and TRBJ2-7 provide the parts outside the CDR3, is DSGVTQTPKHLITATGQRVTLRCSPRSGDLSVYWYQQSLDQGLQFLIQYYNGEERAKGNILERFSAQQFPDLHSELNLSSLELGDSALYFCASSASSGGESYEQYFGPGTRLTVT.